This T cell receptor (beta chain) was documented in a study of T cells after posttransplantation cyclophosphamide. Study-level findings and limits: Tissue-infiltrating T cells from skin or gut overlapped little with blood T cells.

As for this clone: As yet, its antigen is unknown.

Sequencing used immunoSEQ multiplex PCR; TCRdb keeps in-frame clones, though not all of them. The data show 2,500 to 3,500 clones, more than 60% seen once. The V segment lost 5 bases and the J segment 5 bases; nucleotides outside the gene matches: 10. This CDR3 is built from 15 residues. Germline CDR1 is SGHVS and CDR2 is FQNEAQ. The chain recombines TRBV7-8 with TRBJ2-5, with 8 bases that match TRBD1. The sample taken for sequencing was memory CD8+ T cells sorted from blood. This TCR came from a woman in her twenties or thirties in good health and a related stem cell transplant donor. The CDR3 bases are TGTGCCAGCAGCCCCAGACAGGGGCCAAGTGAGACCCAGTACTTC. It encodes CASSPRQGPSETQYF.